This T cell receptor (beta chain) was sequenced for a study of T cells after yellow fever vaccination. Study background: SMART-Seq v4 Ultra Low Input prepared libraries from low-cell fractions. Study results and caveats: Reappearance after the booster was seen for most primary-vaccination clones, at 95% to 97% CD4 and roughly 90% CD8. A small proportion of clonotypes was detected in both the CD4 and CD8 compartments.

Germline V lookup: CDR1 DFQATT, CDR2 SNEGSKA (reference sequence). V shed 1 base and J shed 2 bases, with 11 bases lying between them. This CDR3 has 14 amino acids. TCR cDNA, made by 5'RACE template switching, carried an added universal primer site and UMIs. TCRdb called the 5' RACE reads again in MiXCR, with one record for every CDR3 protein. The sample lists fewer than 450,000 distinct CDR3 sequences; around 10% were seen once. In this sample, this clonotype turned up many times. Its antigen is currently unknown. The TCR was taken from a man between 18 and 35 years old who received the YFV17D yellow fever vaccine. V is TRBV20-1 and J is TRBJ2-5; perhaps TRBD2 as D (7 bases). The source was PBMCs, collected on the day of the first yellow fever vaccination. CDR3 coding DNA: TGCAGTGCTAGAGGTGGGGGGGCACAAGAGACCCAGTACTTC. Its protein is CSARGGGAQETQYF.